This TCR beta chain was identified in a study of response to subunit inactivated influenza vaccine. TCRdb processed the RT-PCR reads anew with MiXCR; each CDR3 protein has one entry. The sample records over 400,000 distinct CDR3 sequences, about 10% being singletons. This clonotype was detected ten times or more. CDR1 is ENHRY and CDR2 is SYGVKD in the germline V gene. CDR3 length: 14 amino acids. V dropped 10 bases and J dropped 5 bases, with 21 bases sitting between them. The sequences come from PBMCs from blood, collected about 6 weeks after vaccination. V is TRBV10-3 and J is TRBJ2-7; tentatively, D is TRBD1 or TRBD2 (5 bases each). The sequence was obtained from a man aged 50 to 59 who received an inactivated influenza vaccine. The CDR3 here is CATLSGLFSHEQYF. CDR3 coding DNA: TGTGCCACCCTATCGGGGCTTTTTTCCCACGAGCAGTACTTC.